This TCR beta chain was retrieved from a study of T cell responses to AZD1222 COVID-19 vaccine. Study-level results: Spike-specific TCR breadth and depth both grew after two AZD1222 doses. The study identified only a handful of AZD1222 recipients as seropositive at baseline.

The sample holds a few counts of this clone. Its antigen is as yet unknown. Trimming took off 5 bases at V and 2 bases at J, with 13 bases between the two ends. The CDR3 consists of 14 residues. Per germline, CDR1 SGHTA and CDR2 FQGTGA. TCRdb keeps only in-frame clones here, not all; method: immunoSEQ multiplex PCR. This table has 150,000 or so clones, roughly nine tenths appearing once. This TCR came from an adult in good health. This chain joins TRBV7-3 and TRBJ2-7; D could derive from TRBD1 or TRBD2 (5 bases each). The input for sequencing was peripheral blood, taken on day 0 of AZD1222 vaccination. The DNA of the CDR3 is TGTGCCAGCAGCCCCCCAGGGAGCCCCTACGAGCAGTACTTC. As protein: CASSPPGSPYEQYF.